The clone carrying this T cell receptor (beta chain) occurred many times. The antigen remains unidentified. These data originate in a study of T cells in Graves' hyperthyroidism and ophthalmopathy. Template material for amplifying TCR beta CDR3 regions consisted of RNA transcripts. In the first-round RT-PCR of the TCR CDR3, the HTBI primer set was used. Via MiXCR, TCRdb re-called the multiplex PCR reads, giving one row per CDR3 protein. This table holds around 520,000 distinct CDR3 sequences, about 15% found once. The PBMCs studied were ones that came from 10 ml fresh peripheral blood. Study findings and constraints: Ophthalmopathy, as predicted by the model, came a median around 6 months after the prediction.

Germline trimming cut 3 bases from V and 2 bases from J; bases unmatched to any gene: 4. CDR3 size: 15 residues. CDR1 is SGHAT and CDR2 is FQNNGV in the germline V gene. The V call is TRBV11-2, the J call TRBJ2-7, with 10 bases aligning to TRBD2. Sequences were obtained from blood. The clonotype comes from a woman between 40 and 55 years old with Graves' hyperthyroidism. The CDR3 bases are TGTGCCAGCAGCTTTAGCACTAGCGGGACCTACGAGCAGTACTTC. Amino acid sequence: CASSFSTSGTYEQYF.